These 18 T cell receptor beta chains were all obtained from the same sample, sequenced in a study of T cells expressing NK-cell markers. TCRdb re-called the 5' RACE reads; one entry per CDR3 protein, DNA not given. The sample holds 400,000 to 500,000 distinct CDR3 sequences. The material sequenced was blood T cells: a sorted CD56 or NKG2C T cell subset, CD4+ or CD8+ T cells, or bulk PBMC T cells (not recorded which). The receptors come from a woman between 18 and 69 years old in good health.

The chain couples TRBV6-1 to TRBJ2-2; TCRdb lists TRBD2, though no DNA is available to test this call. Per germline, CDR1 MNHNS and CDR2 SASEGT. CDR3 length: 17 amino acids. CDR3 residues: CASRRLAGGPDTGELFF.

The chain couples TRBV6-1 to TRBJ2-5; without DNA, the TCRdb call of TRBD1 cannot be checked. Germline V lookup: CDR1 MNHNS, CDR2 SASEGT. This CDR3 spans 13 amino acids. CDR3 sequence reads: CASTETGVETQYF.

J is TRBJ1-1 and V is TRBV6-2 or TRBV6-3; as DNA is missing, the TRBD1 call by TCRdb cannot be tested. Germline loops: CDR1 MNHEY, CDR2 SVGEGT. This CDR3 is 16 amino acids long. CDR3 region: CASSFTGQGRNTEAFF.

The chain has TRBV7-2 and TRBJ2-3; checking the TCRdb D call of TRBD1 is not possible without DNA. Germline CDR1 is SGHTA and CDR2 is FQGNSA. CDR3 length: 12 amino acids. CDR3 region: CASSSPPDTQYF.

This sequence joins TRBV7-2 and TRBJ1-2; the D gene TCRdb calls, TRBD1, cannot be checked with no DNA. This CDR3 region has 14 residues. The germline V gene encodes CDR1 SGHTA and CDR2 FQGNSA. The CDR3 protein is CASSYDRFNYGYTF. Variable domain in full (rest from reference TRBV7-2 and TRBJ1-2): GAGVSQSPSNKVTEKGKDVELRCDPISGHTALYWYRQSLGQGLEFLIYFQGNSAPDKSGLPSDRFSAERTGGSVSTLTIQRTQQEDSAVYLCASSYDRFNYGYTFGSGTRLTVV.

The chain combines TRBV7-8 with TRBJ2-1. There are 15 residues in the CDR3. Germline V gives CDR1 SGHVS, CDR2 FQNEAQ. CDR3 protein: CASSVLISSYNEQFF.

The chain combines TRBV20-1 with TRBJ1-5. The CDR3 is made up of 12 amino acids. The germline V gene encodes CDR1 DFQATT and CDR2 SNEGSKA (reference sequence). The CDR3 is CSARSPSQPQHF.

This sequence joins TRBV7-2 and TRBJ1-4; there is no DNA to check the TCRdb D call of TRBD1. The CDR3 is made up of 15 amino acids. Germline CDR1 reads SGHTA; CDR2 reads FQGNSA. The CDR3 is CASSSSGQGDRKLFF.

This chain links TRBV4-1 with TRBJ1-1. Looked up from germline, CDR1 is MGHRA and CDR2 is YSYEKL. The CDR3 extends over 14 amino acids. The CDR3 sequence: CASSQATVGTEAFF.

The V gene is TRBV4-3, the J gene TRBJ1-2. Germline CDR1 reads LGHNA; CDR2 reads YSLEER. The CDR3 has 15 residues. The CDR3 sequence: CASSIVRGGRYGYTF.

The CDR3 loop is CASSPKVAGEGGNTIYF. The rearrangement uses TRBV7-9 and TRBJ1-3; TCRdb returns TRBD1, unconfirmable since there is no DNA. Germline assignment: CDR1 SEHNR and CDR2 FQNEAQ (reference sequence). The CDR3 covers 17 residues.

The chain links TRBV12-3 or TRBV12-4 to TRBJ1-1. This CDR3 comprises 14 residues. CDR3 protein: CASSSTAKNTEAFF.

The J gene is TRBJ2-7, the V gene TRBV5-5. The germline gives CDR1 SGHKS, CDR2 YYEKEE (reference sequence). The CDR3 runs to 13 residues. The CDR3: CASSLGFWDEQYF.

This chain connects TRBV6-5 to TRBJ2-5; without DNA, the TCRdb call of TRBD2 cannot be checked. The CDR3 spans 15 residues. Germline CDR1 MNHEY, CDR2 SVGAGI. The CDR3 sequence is CASSNPGGGVETQYF.

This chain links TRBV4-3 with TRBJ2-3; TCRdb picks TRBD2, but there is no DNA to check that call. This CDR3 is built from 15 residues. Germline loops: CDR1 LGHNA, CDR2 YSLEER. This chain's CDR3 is CASSQEGQYGDTQYF.

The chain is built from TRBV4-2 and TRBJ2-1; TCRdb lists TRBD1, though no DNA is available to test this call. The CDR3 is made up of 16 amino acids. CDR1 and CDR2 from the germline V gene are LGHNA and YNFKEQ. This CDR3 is CASSQGRDRSYNEQFF.

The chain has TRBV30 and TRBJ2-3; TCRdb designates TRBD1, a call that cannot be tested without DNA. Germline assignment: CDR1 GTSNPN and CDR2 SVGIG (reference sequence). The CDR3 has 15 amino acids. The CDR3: CAWSVGGARTDTQYF.

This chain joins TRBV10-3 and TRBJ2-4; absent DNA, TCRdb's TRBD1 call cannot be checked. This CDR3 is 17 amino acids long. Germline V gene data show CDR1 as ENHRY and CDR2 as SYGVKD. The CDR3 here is CATSKELGGGAKNIQYF.